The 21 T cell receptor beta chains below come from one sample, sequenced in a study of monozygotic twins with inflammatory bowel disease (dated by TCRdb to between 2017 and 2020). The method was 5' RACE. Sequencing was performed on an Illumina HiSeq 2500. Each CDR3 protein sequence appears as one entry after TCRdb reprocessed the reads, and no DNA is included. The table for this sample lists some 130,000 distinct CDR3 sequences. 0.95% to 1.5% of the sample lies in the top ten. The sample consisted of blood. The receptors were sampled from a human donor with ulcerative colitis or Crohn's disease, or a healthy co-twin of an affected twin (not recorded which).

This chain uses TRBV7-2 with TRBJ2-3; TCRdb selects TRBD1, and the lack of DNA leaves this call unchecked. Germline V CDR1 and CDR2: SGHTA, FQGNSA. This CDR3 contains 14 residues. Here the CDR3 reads CASSPRRLTDTQYF.

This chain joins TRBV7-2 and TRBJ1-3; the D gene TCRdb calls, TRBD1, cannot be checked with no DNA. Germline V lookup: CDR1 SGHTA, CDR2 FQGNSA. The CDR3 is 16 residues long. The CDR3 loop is CASSIRTGSSGNTIYF.

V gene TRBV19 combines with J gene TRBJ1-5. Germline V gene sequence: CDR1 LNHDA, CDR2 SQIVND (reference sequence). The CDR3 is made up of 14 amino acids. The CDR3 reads CASKVGGGNQPQHF.

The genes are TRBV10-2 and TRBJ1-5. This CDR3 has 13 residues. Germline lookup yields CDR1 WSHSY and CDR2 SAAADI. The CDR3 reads CASSESGGKPQHF.

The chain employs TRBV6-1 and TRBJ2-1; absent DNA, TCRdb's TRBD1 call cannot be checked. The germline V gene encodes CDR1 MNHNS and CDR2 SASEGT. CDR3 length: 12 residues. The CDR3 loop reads CASLRGLNEQFF.

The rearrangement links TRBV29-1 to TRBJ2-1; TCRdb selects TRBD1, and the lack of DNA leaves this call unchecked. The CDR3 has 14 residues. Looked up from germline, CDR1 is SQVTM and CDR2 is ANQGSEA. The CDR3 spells CSVDMRQGGNEQFF.

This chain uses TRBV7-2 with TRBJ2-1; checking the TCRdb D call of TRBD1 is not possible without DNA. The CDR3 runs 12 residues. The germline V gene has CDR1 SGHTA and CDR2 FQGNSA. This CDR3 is CASTPRGNEQFF.

CDR3 amino acids: CSAGGEGYNEQFF. V usage is TRBV20-1 and J usage is TRBJ2-1; TCRdb outputs TRBD1, but without DNA this stays unchecked. The length of the CDR3 is 13 residues. Germline CDR1 DFQATT, CDR2 SNEGSKA (reference sequence).

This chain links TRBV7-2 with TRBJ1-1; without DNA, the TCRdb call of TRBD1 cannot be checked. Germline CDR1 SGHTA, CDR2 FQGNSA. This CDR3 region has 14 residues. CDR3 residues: CASSWDRANTEAFF.

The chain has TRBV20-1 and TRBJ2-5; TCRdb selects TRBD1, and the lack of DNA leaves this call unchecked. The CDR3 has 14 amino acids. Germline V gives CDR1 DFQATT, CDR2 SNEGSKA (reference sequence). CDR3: CSARSLAGGETQYF.

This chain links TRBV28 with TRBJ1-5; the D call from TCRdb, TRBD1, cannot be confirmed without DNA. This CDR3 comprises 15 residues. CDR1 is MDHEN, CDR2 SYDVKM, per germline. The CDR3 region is CASSGTGWPNQPQHF.

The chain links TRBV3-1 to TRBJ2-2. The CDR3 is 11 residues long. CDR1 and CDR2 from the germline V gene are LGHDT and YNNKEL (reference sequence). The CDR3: CASTTTGELFF. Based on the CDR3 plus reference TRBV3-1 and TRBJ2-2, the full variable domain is DTAVSQTPKYLVTQMGNDKSIKCEQNLGHDTMYWYKQDSKKFLKIMFSYNNKELIINETVPNRFSPKSPDKAHLNLHINSLELGDSAVYFCASTTTGELFFGEGSRLTVL.

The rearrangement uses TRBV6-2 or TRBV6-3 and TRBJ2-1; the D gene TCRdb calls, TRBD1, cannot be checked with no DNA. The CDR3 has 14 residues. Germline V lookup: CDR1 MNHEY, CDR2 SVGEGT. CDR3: CASSDGQAYNEQFF.

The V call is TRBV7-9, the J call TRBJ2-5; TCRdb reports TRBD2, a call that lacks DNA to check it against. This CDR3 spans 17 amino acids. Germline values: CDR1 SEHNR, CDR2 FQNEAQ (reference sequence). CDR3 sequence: CASSLRRHLQLQETQYF.

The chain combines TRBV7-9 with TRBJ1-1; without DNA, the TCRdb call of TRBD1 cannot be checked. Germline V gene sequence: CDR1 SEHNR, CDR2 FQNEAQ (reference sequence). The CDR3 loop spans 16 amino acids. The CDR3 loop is CASSLIGGLLNTEAFF.

This CDR3 is CASSLNEVGYGYTF. The rearrangement links TRBV7-6 to TRBJ1-2. Germline CDR1 SGHVS, CDR2 FNYEAQ. The CDR3 is 14 residues long.

This chain's CDR3 is CSASWLADYNEQFF. The chain uses TRBV20-1 and TRBJ2-1; TCRdb designates TRBD2, a call that cannot be tested without DNA. This CDR3 comprises 14 residues. Germline CDR1 is DFQATT and CDR2 is SNEGSKA (reference sequence).

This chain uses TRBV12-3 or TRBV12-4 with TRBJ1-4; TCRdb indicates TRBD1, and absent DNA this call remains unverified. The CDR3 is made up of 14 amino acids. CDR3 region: CASSLGRGGEKLFF.

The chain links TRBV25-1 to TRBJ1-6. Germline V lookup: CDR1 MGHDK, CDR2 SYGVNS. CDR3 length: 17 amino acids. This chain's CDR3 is CASSEREGTPYNSPLHF.

CDR3 region: CASSQEPQGSGANVLTF. The chain uses TRBV4-2 and TRBJ2-6. Germline CDR1 reads LGHNA; CDR2 reads YNFKEQ. The CDR3 spans 17 residues.

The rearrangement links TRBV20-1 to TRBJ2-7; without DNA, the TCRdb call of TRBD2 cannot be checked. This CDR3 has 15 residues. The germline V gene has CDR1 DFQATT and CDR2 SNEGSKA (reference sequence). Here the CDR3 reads CSAGNSGTSGYEQYF.